This T cell receptor (beta chain) was profiled in a study of T cells in localized non-small cell lung cancer. Findings and limits, study-wide: Blood T cell density predicted longer survival; adjacent-lung clonality, shorter. The greatest T cell clonality was found in uninvolved adjacent lung (higher than in tumor). Median roughly 57 top-100 tumor clones were shared with paired adjacent lung. Tumor samples were not multi-region, leaving intratumor heterogeneity unexcluded.

CDR3 size: 13 residues. Germline V gene lookup returns CDR1 SGHKS and CDR2 YYEKEE (reference sequence). V was clipped by 4 bases and J by 6 bases; unmatched bases: 7. The table lists this clone with a few counts. Its target is not known. Assay used: immunoSEQ multiplex PCR; TCRdb lists only in-frame clones, some missing. Of roughly 13,000 clones in the sample, roughly 84% were seen once. Here the sequenced sample was peripheral blood, taken before any cancer treatment. The chain is built from TRBV5-5 and TRBJ2-7, with 7 bases matching TRBD1. The TCR was taken from a male donor at least 60 years old with stage III lung adenocarcinoma. The DNA of the CDR3 is TGTGCCAGCAGCGTACTGACAGGGTCCGAGCAGTACTTC. The encoded protein is CASSVLTGSEQYF.